Listed below are T cell receptor beta chains from one sample, sequenced in a study of identical twins. TCRdb independently ran MiXCR on the 5' RACE reads; one entry per CDR3 protein. The repertoire consists of a few hundred thousand distinct CDR3 sequences, with around 8.8% occurring once and the leading ten covering roughly 3%. The same data also went into a second study, on yellow fever vaccine responses in identical twins.

Sequenced material: CD8+ T cells sorted from blood. The origin of the receptors is a woman aged 18 to 35 in good health. Each CDR3 is given with its conserved first and last residue. The D gene is left open where the match is weak. Only some rows state a clone size, as once, few, many or a class for expanded clones.

j_call,v_call,clone_size,d_call,cdr3_nt,cdr3_aa
TRBJ2-3,TRBV25-1,many,TRBD2,TGTGCCAGCAGTACTAGCGGGAGCACAGATACGCAGTATTTT,CASSTSGSTDTQYF
TRBJ2-7,TRBV12-3/TRBV12-4,NA,NA,TGTGCCAGCCGGGGGGCGTTTGGCGAGCAGTACTTC,CASRGAFGEQYF
TRBJ2-1,TRBV20-1,many,NA,TGCAGTGCTCTGCCCGTGAGCCGGGGTCAGTTCTTC,CSALPVSRGQFF
TRBJ2-7,TRBV7-9,few,NA,TGTGCCAGCAGCTCCCAGCGGGCCATCCCCTACGAGCAGTACTTC,CASSSQRAIPYEQYF
TRBJ2-1,TRBV20-1,many,TRBD2,TGCAGTGCTAGACTCGCGGGAGCGAACAATGAGCAGTTCTTC,CSARLAGANNEQFF
TRBJ2-7,TRBV6-2/TRBV6-3,NA,NA,TGTGCCAGCAGTTACCGGGACGGGCACTCCTACGAGCAGTACTTC,CASSYRDGHSYEQYF
TRBJ1-3,TRBV2,NA,NA,TGTGCCAGCAGCGGACCGGGACAACAACCTGGAAACACCATATCTTTT,CASSGPGQQPGNTISF
TRBJ2-2,TRBV29-1,NA,NA,TGCAGCGTTGAAGGTCTAGCAGATTCGAACACCGGGGAGCTGTTTTTT,CSVEGLADSNTGELFF
TRBJ2-1,TRBV12-3/TRBV12-4,many,NA,TGTGCCAGCAGTTCAGACAGAAACAATGAGCAGTTCTTC,CASSSDRNNEQFF
TRBJ2-1,TRBV12-3/TRBV12-4,few,NA,TGTGCCAGCAGTCCCCCGGCTTCCTACAATGAGCAGTTCTTC,CASSPPASYNEQFF
TRBJ2-1,TRBV7-6,NA,NA,TGTGCCAGCAGCTTAGCGCGAAGCGGTTTTGAGCAGTTCTTC,CASSLARSGFEQFF
TRBJ2-7,TRBV20-1,NA,TRBD2,TGCAGTGCAACCGGACTAGCGGGAGGGAACGAGCAGTACTTC,CSATGLAGGNEQYF
TRBJ1-4,TRBV15,few,NA,TGTGCCACCAGCATACGGGGGACTAATGAAAAACTGTTTTTT,CATSIRGTNEKLFF
TRBJ2-3,TRBV12-3/TRBV12-4,many,TRBD2,TGTGCCAGCAGTTTGGCGGGGGGCGATACGCAGTATTTT,CASSLAGGDTQYF
TRBJ2-3,TRBV27,many,TRBD2,TGTGCCAGCAGTTTATCGCCAGGGACTATAACGCAGTATTTT,CASSLSPGTITQYF
TRBJ2-3,TRBV2,few,TRBD2,TGTGCCAGCCCGGGAGGGCCAAAAACTGCAGATACGCAGTATTTT,CASPGGPKTADTQYF
TRBJ2-7,TRBV4-1,NA,TRBD2,TGCGCCAGCAGCCAAGTGGGACTAGCGGGATCCGAGCAGTACTTC,CASSQVGLAGSEQYF
TRBJ2-2,TRBV6-4,medium-sized,NA,TGTGCCAGTCCGCCGGGACTGCCGATTTGTTTGAACGGGGAGCTGTTTTTT,CASPPGLPICLNGELFF
TRBJ2-7,TRBV20-1,few,NA,TGCAGTGCTAGAGTCCGGGGCTACGAGCAGTACTTC,CSARVRGYEQYF
TRBJ2-3,TRBV20-1,many,NA,TGCAGTGCTAGAGATCGGGCGGATACGCAGTATTTT,CSARDRADTQYF
TRBJ2-7,TRBV20-1,NA,TRBD1,TGCAGTGCTAGGGGCCTACAGGGGCTCGAGCAGTACTTC,CSARGLQGLEQYF
TRBJ2-3,TRBV5-6,many,NA,TGTGCCAGCAGTGACCGGTGGGCAGATACGCAGTATTTT,CASSDRWADTQYF
TRBJ2-5,TRBV6-2/TRBV6-3,few,NA,TGTGCCAGCAGTTATTGGCAACAAGAGACCCAGTACTTC,CASSYWQQETQYF
TRBJ2-3,TRBV7-3,many,TRBD2,TGTGCCAGCAGCCTACTAAGCGGGACCGCCGGTACGCAGTATTTT,CASSLLSGTAGTQYF
TRBJ2-2,TRBV28,NA,NA,TGTGCCAGCGAAACATGGGCTGGAGGGACAGACGACACCGGGGAGCTGTTTTTT,CASETWAGGTDDTGELFF
TRBJ1-5,TRBV20-1,few,TRBD1,TGCAGTGCTTACTCATCCACGGACAGGGGGCTTCAGCCCCAGCATTTT,CSAYSSTDRGLQPQHF
TRBJ2-1,TRBV19,NA,NA,TGTGCCAGTAGCTACGTTTGGTGGAGTGAGCAGTTCTTC,CASSYVWWSEQFF
TRBJ2-1,TRBV7-9,many,NA,TGTGCCAGCAGCTCCCCTGAGGGGGCCTACAATGAGCAGTTCTTC,CASSSPEGAYNEQFF
TRBJ2-3,TRBV5-1,many,TRBD2,TGCGCCAGCAGCTTGTACGGGGGGGCCTCAAGCACAGATACGCAGTATTTT,CASSLYGGASSTDTQYF
TRBJ2-7,TRBV25-1,few,NA,TGTGCCAGCAGTGCCCAAAGCGACTACGAGCAGTACTTC,CASSAQSDYEQYF
TRBJ2-1,TRBV20-1,NA,NA,TGCAGTGCTAGAGAACCGGGACTGAACTACAATGAGCAGTTCTTC,CSAREPGLNYNEQFF